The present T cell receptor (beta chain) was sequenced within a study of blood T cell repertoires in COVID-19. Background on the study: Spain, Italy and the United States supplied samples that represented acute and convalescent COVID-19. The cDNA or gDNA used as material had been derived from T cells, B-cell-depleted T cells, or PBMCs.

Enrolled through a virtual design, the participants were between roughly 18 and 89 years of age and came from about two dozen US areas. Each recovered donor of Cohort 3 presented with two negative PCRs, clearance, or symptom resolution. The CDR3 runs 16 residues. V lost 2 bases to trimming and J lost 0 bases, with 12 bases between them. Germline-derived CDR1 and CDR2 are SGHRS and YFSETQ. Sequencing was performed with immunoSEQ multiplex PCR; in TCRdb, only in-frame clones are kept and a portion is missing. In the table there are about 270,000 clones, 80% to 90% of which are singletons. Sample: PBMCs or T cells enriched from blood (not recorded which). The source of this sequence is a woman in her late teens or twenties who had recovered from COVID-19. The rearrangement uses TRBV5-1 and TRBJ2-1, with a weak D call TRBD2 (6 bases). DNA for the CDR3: TGCGCCAGCAGCTTCGGGGCGGGGCGCTCCTACAATGAGCAGTTCTTC. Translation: CASSFGAGRSYNEQFF.